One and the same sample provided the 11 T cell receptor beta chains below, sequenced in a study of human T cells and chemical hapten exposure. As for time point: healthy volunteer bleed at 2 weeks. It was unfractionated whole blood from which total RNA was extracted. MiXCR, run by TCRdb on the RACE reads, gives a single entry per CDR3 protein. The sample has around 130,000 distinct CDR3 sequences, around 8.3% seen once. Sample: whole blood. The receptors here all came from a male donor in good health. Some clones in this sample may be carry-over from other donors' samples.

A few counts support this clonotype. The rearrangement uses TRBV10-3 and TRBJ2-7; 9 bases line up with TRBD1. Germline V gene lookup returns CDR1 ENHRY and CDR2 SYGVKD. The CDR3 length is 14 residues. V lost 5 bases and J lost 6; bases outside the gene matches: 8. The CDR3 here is CAISNRDREVEQYF. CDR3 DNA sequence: TGTGCCATCAGTAACCGGGACAGGGAGGTCGAGCAGTACTTC.

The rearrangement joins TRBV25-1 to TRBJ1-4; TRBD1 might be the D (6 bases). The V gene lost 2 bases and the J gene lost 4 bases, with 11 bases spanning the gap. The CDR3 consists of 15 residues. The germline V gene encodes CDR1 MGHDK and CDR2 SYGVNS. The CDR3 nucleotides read TGTGCCAGCAGTGAAACACAGGGTATTAATGAAAAACTGTTTTTT. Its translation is CASSETQGINEKLFF. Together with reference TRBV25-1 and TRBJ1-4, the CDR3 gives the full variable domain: EADIYQTPRYLVIGTGKKITLECSQTMGHDKMYWYQQDPGMELHLIHYSYGVNSTEKGDLSSESTVSRIRTEHFPLTLESARPSHTSQYLCASSETQGINEKLFFGSGTQLSVL.

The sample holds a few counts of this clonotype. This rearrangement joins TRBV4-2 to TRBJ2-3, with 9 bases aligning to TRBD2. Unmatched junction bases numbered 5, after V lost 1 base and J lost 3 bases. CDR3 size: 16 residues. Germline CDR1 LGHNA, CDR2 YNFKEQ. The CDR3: CASSQVEAGGTDTQYF. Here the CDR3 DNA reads TGTGCCAGCAGCCAAGTAGAGGCGGGAGGGACAGATACGCAGTATTTT.

CDR3 protein: CASSVDTDRVKDTQYF. In DNA, the CDR3 is TGTGCCAGCAGCGTTGACACGGACAGGGTAAAAGATACGCAGTATTTT. V gene TRBV7-9 combines with J gene TRBJ2-3; TRBD1 agrees at 8 bases. Germline-derived CDR1 and CDR2 are SEHNR and FQNEAQ (reference sequence). Trimming cost V 5 bases and J 5 bases; bases outside gene matches: 12. The CDR3 consists of 16 residues.

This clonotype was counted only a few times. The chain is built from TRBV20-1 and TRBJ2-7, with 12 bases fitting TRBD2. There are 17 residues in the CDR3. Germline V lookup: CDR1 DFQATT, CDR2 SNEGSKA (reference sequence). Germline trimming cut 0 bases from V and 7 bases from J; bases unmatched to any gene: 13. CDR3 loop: CSARDPRGLAGSREQYF. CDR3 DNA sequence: TGCAGTGCTAGAGATCCCCGTGGACTAGCGGGGAGTAGGGAGCAGTACTTC.

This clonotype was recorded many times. In DNA form, the CDR3 reads TGTGCCAGCAGTTCCCGGGACCGAAACTATGGCTACACCTTC. As protein: CASSSRDRNYGYTF. The chain recombines TRBV6-5 with TRBJ1-2; weak D call: TRBD1 (5 bases). This CDR3 is built from 14 residues. V lost 4 bases to trimming and J lost 2 bases, with 11 bases between them. CDR1 is MNHEY, CDR2 SVGAGI, per germline.

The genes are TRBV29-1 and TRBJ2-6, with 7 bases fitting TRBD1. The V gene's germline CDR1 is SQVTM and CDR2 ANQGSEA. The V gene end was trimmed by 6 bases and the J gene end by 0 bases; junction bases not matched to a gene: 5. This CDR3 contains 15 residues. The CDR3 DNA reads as TGCAGCGTCCCGACAGGGAGCTCTGGGGCCAACGTCCTGACTTTC. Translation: CSVPTGSSGANVLTF.

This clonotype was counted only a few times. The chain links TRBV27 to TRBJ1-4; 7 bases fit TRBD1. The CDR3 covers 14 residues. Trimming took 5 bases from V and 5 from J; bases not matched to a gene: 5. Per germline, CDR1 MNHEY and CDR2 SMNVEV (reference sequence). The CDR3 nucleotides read TGTGCCAGCAGTCCCCGACAGGGAAATGAAAAACTGTTTTTT. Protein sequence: CASSPRQGNEKLFF.

The CDR3 region has the DNA TGTGCCAGCACCCTTCAGGGGGCTAGGACTGAAGCTTTCTTT. Translating it yields CASTLQGARTEAFF. The chain recombines TRBV12-3 or TRBV12-4 with TRBJ1-1; 8 nucleotides line up with TRBD1. J was trimmed by 5 bases and V by 7 bases; bases with no gene match: 9. The CDR3 length is 14 residues.

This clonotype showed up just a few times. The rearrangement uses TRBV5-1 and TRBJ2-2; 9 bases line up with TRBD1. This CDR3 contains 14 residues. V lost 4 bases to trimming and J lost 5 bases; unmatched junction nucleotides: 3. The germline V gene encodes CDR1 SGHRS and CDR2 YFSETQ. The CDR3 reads CASSRTGETGELFF. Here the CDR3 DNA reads TGCGCCAGCAGCCGGACAGGGGAAACCGGGGAGCTGTTTTTT.

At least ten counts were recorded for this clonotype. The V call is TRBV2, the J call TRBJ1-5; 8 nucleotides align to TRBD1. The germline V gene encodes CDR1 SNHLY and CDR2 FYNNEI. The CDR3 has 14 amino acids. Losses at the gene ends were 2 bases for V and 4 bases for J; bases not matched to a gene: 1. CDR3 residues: CASSEQGANQPQHF. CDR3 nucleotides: TGTGCCAGCAGTGAACAGGGGGCGAATCAGCCCCAGCATTTT.